Listed below are T cell receptor beta chains from one sample, sequenced in a study of T cell responses to AZD1222 COVID-19 vaccine. Sequencing used immunoSEQ multiplex PCR; TCRdb keeps in-frame clones, though not all of them. The top ten clones hold 8.4% of a sample with over 100,000 clones, roughly 89% of them seen once. Sequencing was performed on peripheral blood, taken on day 0 of AZD1222 vaccination. These receptors originate from an adult in good health. Each CDR3 is given with its conserved first and last residue. D genes are given only for firm matches. A row's size may be missing; if present it is once, few, many or a size class.

clone size: NA
V gene: TRBV10-1
D gene: TRBD1
J gene: TRBJ1-1
CDR3 DNA: TGCGCCAGCAGGTCAGGGGGCAGCGCTGAAGCTTTCTTT
CDR3 protein: CASRSGGSAEAFF

clone size: NA
V gene: TRBV11-2
D gene: NA
J gene: TRBJ2-7
CDR3 DNA: TGTGCCAGCAGTGCTCCGCGGGGAACCTACGAGCAGTACTTC
CDR3 protein: CASSAPRGTYEQYF

clone size: NA
V gene: TRBV27
D gene: NA
J gene: TRBJ1-1
CDR3 DNA: TGTGCCAGCAGTTTTGTGGGTTCTGAAGCTTTCTTT
CDR3 protein: CASSFVGSEAFF

clone size: NA
V gene: TRBV28
D gene: NA
J gene: TRBJ1-3
CDR3 DNA: TGTGCCAGCAGTTTAGTAGCGGGAAACACCATATATTTT
CDR3 protein: CASSLVAGNTIYF

clone size: few
V gene: TRBV15
D gene: TRBD1
J gene: TRBJ1-2
CDR3 DNA: TGTGCCACCAGCTCCCGGACAGGGGTCGGCTACACCTTC
CDR3 protein: CATSSRTGVGYTF

clone size: NA
V gene: TRBV7-3
D gene: NA
J gene: TRBJ1-2
CDR3 DNA: TGTGCCAGCAGCCCCCCGGCCGCGGGGAACTATGGCTACACCTTC
CDR3 protein: CASSPPAAGNYGYTF

clone size: NA
V gene: TRBV5-1
D gene: NA
J gene: TRBJ1-1
CDR3 DNA: TGCGCCAGCAGCTTGGCGGGTCCCCGGTCCACTGAAGCTTTCTTT
CDR3 protein: CASSLAGPRSTEAFF

clone size: NA
V gene: TRBV27
D gene: TRBD1
J gene: TRBJ1-5
CDR3 DNA: TGTGCCAGCAGCCTCAGACAGGGGGATCAGCCCCAGCATTTT
CDR3 protein: CASSLRQGDQPQHF

clone size: few
V gene: TRBV6-5
D gene: NA
J gene: TRBJ2-7
CDR3 DNA: TGTGCCAGCACCCCTGCCTACGAGCAGTACTTC
CDR3 protein: CASTPAYEQYF

clone size: NA
V gene: TRBV30
D gene: NA
J gene: TRBJ2-7
CDR3 DNA: TGTGCCTGGAGTACCGGACAGTCGGACGAGCAGTACTTC
CDR3 protein: CAWSTGQSDEQYF

clone size: once
V gene: TRBV20-1
D gene: NA
J gene: TRBJ1-2
CDR3 DNA: TGCAGTGCTAGTTGGGGGGATGAGTATGGCTACACCTTC
CDR3 protein: CSASWGDEYGYTF

clone size: NA
V gene: TRBV2
D gene: TRBD1
J gene: TRBJ1-2
CDR3 DNA: TGTGCCAGCAGACAAAGGCCGGGGGACAGCAGCTATGGCTACACCTTC
CDR3 protein: CASRQRPGDSSYGYTF

clone size: few
V gene: TRBV6-4
D gene: TRBD1
J gene: TRBJ2-1
CDR3 DNA: TGTGCCAGCAGTGAGGGACAGGGAGCACACAATGAGCAGTTCTTC
CDR3 protein: CASSEGQGAHNEQFF

clone size: NA
V gene: TRBV13
D gene: NA
J gene: TRBJ1-6
CDR3 DNA: TGTGCCAGCAGCCATCAGGGGTCAAATTCACCCCTCCACTTT
CDR3 protein: CASSHQGSNSPLHF

clone size: NA
V gene: TRBV20-1
D gene: NA
J gene: TRBJ2-2
CDR3 DNA: TGCAGTGCCCTAACCGGGGAGCTGTTTTTT
CDR3 protein: CSALTGELFF

clone size: NA
V gene: TRBV18
D gene: NA
J gene: TRBJ1-1
CDR3 DNA: TGTGCCAGCTCACCACCGGTTGGGGGGATAGGCACTGAAGCTTTCTTT
CDR3 protein: CASSPPVGGIGTEAFF

clone size: NA
V gene: TRBV25-1
D gene: TRBD2
J gene: TRBJ2-2
CDR3 DNA: TGTGCCAGCAGTGATCCCCTCGGGGGGGCCTCCGGGGAGCTGTTTTTT
CDR3 protein: CASSDPLGGASGELFF

clone size: NA
V gene: TRBV5-6
D gene: TRBD1
J gene: TRBJ1-1
CDR3 DNA: TGTGCCAGCAGCTTATGGACAGGCCGCTCGAACACTGAAGCTTTCTTT
CDR3 protein: CASSLWTGRSNTEAFF

clone size: NA
V gene: TRBV29-1
D gene: NA
J gene: TRBJ1-1
CDR3 DNA: TGCAGCGTTGAAGGCAAGGGACCACGGGGTGAAGCTTTCTTT
CDR3 protein: CSVEGKGPRGEAFF

clone size: once
V gene: TRBV11-2
D gene: NA
J gene: TRBJ2-5
CDR3 DNA: TGTGCCAGCAGCCGCGGGATGGCAGGTCTCATGGAGACCCAGTACTTC
CDR3 protein: CASSRGMAGLMETQYF

clone size: NA
V gene: TRBV6-5
D gene: NA
J gene: TRBJ1-1
CDR3 DNA: TGTGCCAGCAGTTTGCAGGGTCCATTGAACACTGAAGCTTTCTTT
CDR3 protein: CASSLQGPLNTEAFF

clone size: once
V gene: TRBV3-1/TRBV3-2
D gene: TRBD2
J gene: TRBJ2-5
CDR3 DNA: TGTGCCAGCAGCCAAGGTAGACTAGCGGGAGATCCGGGGGAGACCCAGTACTTC
CDR3 protein: CASSQGRLAGDPGETQYF

clone size: NA
V gene: TRBV7-2
D gene: NA
J gene: TRBJ1-5
CDR3 DNA: TGTGCCAGCAGCTTCGGAAGCAATCAGCCCCAGCATTTT
CDR3 protein: CASSFGSNQPQHF

clone size: NA
V gene: TRBV27
D gene: NA
J gene: TRBJ1-5
CDR3 DNA: TGTGCCAGCAGTTCGGTTTTCCGGAATCAGCCCCAGCATTTT
CDR3 protein: CASSSVFRNQPQHF

clone size: NA
V gene: TRBV7-6
D gene: NA
J gene: TRBJ2-7
CDR3 DNA: TGTGCCAGCAGCCCTTCTGACGGGTCAACCTACGAGCAGTACTTC
CDR3 protein: CASSPSDGSTYEQYF

clone size: NA
V gene: TRBV9
D gene: TRBD2
J gene: TRBJ2-1
CDR3 DNA: TGTGCCAGCAGCCCGAATAGCGGGAGCCACAATGAGCAGTTCTTC
CDR3 protein: CASSPNSGSHNEQFF

clone size: NA
V gene: TRBV2
D gene: NA
J gene: TRBJ1-4
CDR3 DNA: TGTGCCAGCAGTGAAGGGGGAACTAATGAAAAACTGTTTTTT
CDR3 protein: CASSEGGTNEKLFF

clone size: once
V gene: TRBV20-1
D gene: TRBD2
J gene: TRBJ2-7
CDR3 DNA: TGCAGTGCTAGTGCTAGCGGGCTGTCCTACGAGCAGTACTTC
CDR3 protein: CSASASGLSYEQYF

clone size: NA
V gene: TRBV18
D gene: NA
J gene: TRBJ1-1
CDR3 DNA: TGTGCCAGCTCACCTCACGGGTTTGGAACTGAAGCTTTCTTT
CDR3 protein: CASSPHGFGTEAFF

clone size: NA
V gene: TRBV28
D gene: NA
J gene: TRBJ2-7
CDR3 DNA: TGTGCCAGCAGAACGACAGGGACTACTTACGAGCAGTACTTC
CDR3 protein: CASRTTGTTYEQYF

clone size: NA
V gene: TRBV27
D gene: TRBD2
J gene: TRBJ2-1
CDR3 DNA: TGTGCCAGCAGTTCCCTGATTAGCGGGAGAGGAACCTACAATGAGCAGTTCTTC
CDR3 protein: CASSSLISGRGTYNEQFF

clone size: NA
V gene: TRBV9
D gene: TRBD1
J gene: TRBJ2-2
CDR3 DNA: TGTGCCAGCAGCGTCCAGGGGGTAGTCACCGGGGAGCTGTTTTTT
CDR3 protein: CASSVQGVVTGELFF